Only a few counts were recorded for the clone carrying this T cell receptor beta chain. The antigen is unknown. This specimen belongs to a study of blood T cells in healthy people across ages. A sample-barcoded 5' primer and a J-beta primer mix were used in a second PCR of roughly 6 to 11 cycles. TCRdb ran MiXCR on the 5' RACE reads and lists one entry per CDR3 protein. The data show 550,000 to 600,000 distinct CDR3 sequences, 47% seen once. Per sample, a minimum of 6 million PBMCs were isolated. The extraction recovered at least 5.5 micrograms of total RNA per sample. CDR1 and CDR2 from the germline V gene are SEHNR and FQNEAQ (reference sequence). CDR3 length: 19 residues. Findings and limits, study-wide: Any conclusive comparison of naive versus antigen-experienced cells was prevented by using unsorted PBMCs. Estimates drawn from one million T cells were deemed to understate diversity.

This clonotype originated in an older man in good health. Input material: blood. This chain connects TRBV7-9 to TRBJ2-1; 14 nucleotides line up with TRBD2. The J call may be in error: the DNA end matches TRBJ2-7 better. CDR3 nucleotides: TGTGCCAGCAGCCAATTAGGACTAGCGGGGGGAAGCTCCTACAATGAGCAGTACTTC. This codes for CASSQLGLAGGSSYNEQYF.